This T cell receptor (beta chain) was profiled in a study of a mutant IDH1 vaccine in newly diagnosed glioma. Produced via immunoSEQ multiplex PCR; TCRdb's table is partial and in-frame only. This table holds tens of thousands of clones, about 86% found once. Of note for this clone: Its specificity is not known.

Time point denoted: week 47, end of study. All doses held 300 ug of mutant IDH1 20-mer peptide, with topical imiquimod. V was shortened by 0 bases and J by 0 bases, with 6 bases between the two germline ends. Germline lookup yields CDR1 MNHEY and CDR2 SMNVEV (reference sequence). The CDR3 length is 16 residues. The chain joins TRBV27 to TRBJ1-6, with no clear D. This TCR was recovered from a woman aged 25-40 years with glioma. The source was PBMCs, collected from a glioma patient whose treatment included an IDH1 peptide vaccine. The CDR3 spells CASSLSLSSYNSPLHF. The CDR3 DNA follows: TGTGCCAGCAGTTTATCGCTTAGCTCCTATAATTCACCCCTCCACTTT.